The table lists the clone carrying this T cell receptor beta chain with a few counts. Its specificity is unknown. TCRdb re-analysed the 5' RACE reads in MiXCR, keeping a single row per CDR3 protein. The data hold fewer than 500,000 distinct CDR3 sequences, with more than 20% observed a single time. V was shortened by 0 bases and J by 10 bases, with 11 bases between the two germline ends. CDR3 size: 13 residues. From germline, CDR1 is SGHRS and CDR2 YFSETQ. The data are from a study of identical twins. Findings and limits, study-wide: Potential partial confounding of zero-insertion analyses by invariant MAIT and iNKT cells was noted.

The sample was also reused in another study, on T cells expressing NK-cell markers.

The material sequenced was CD4+ T cells sorted from blood. The rearrangement links TRBV5-1 to TRBJ2-1; TRBD2 might be the D (6 bases). The TCR comes from a young woman in good health. CDR3 residues: CASSLAGGREQFF. The CDR3 DNA is TGCGCCAGCAGCTTGGCGGGTGGGAGGGAGCAGTTCTTC.